Shown below are 8 T cell receptor beta chains from a single sample sequenced in a study of cytomegalovirus exposure and HLA in healthy donors. 13 Jbeta primers and 60 Vbeta primers were used for the PCR. The protocol was immunoSEQ multiplex PCR, while the TCRdb copy is restricted to in-frame clones and leaves out a portion. The sample records about 150,000 clones, roughly 64% being singletons. The source material was PBMCs. The source is a woman younger than 45 in good health and CMV-seropositive.

The chain employs TRBV19 and TRBJ2-1; 7 nucleotides agree with TRBD1. The CDR3 totals 15 residues. Trimming at V came to 2 bases and at J to 8 bases, leaving 9 bases not matched to a gene. Germline loops: CDR1 LNHDA, CDR2 SQIVND (reference sequence). CDR3: CASSITAGGWYEQFF. The CDR3 bases are TGTGCCAGTAGTATAACGGCAGGGGGATGGTATGAGCAGTTCTTC.

The CDR3 DNA sequence: TGTGCCACCAGCAGAGGCGGGACAGGGGCCCGCAACTATGGCTACACCTTC. Protein product: CATSRGGTGARNYGYTF. This chain links TRBV15 with TRBJ1-2; 10 bases align to TRBD1. V was clipped by 1 base and J by 2 bases; unmatched bases: 7. The V gene's germline CDR1 is LNHNV and CDR2 YYDKDF (reference sequence). The CDR3 length is 17 residues.

V is TRBV10-1 and J is TRBJ2-6; possible D gene TRBD1, 6 bases. Germline assignment: CDR1 WNHNN and CDR2 SYGVQD (reference sequence). V gave up 5 bases and J gave up 2 bases, with 10 bases separating them. There are 15 residues in the CDR3. CDR3 in DNA: TGCGCCAGCAGTCCTGACAGGACTGGGGCCAACGTCCTGACTTTC. This gives the protein CASSPDRTGANVLTF.

The J gene is TRBJ2-1, the V gene TRBV7-6, with 9 bases identical to TRBD2. V lost 5 bases, J lost 5 bases, and 13 bases stayed unmatched. This CDR3 region has 17 residues. Germline CDR1 and CDR2: SGHVS and FNYEAQ. The CDR3 DNA follows: TGTGCCAGCAGCCCGCGGGCTGGCGGGGGGGCCGACAATGAGCAGTTCTTC. Its protein product is CASSPRAGGGADNEQFF. Full variable domain (missing parts from reference TRBV7-6 and TRBJ2-1): GAGVSQSPRYKVTKRGQDVALRCDPISGHVSLYWYRQALGQGPEFLTYFNYEAQQDKSGLPNDRFSAERPEGSISTLTIQRTEQRDSAMYRCASSPRAGGGADNEQFFGPGTRLTVL.

The rearrangement uses TRBV21-1 and TRBJ2-7; the table calls TRBD1, which could not be checked here. TRBV21-1 represents a pseudogene. The CDR3 length is 16 residues. The CDR3: CASSKMWGFDSYEQYF. CDR3 bases: TGTGCCAGCAGCAAAATGTGGGGCTTCGACTCCTACGAGCAGTACTTC.

This clone showed up just a few times. V is TRBV4-1 and J is TRBJ2-4; 7 bases are a match to TRBD1. V lost 1 base and J lost 6; bases outside the gene matches: 6. CDR1 is MGHRA, CDR2 YSYEKL, per germline. This CDR3 contains 15 residues. CDR3 residues: CASSQGRGGLNIQYF. CDR3 bases: TGCGCCAGCAGCCAAGGGAGAGGGGGCTTAAACATTCAGTACTTC.

V usage is TRBV14 and J usage is TRBJ1-1, with D perhaps matching TRBD1 (5 bases). The CDR3 is made up of 15 amino acids. The V gene's germline CDR1 is SGHDN and CDR2 FVKESK. V was pared by 1 base and J by 0 bases, with 9 bases between. CDR3 in amino acids: CASSQVAGMNTEAFF. The CDR3 DNA is TGTGCCAGCAGCCAAGTGGCAGGGATGAACACTGAAGCTTTCTTT.

The chain has TRBV5-1 and TRBJ2-2; D is possibly TRBD2 (5 bases). Trimming took off 5 bases at V and 6 bases at J, with 17 bases between the two ends. The germline gives CDR1 SGHRS, CDR2 YFSETQ. This CDR3 is built from 15 residues. The CDR3 spells CASRQTRAGAGELFF. CDR3 bases: TGCGCCAGCAGACAGACACGGGCGGGTGCCGGGGAGCTGTTTTTT. Together with reference TRBV5-1 and TRBJ2-2, the CDR3 gives the full variable domain: KAGVTQTPRYLIKTRGQQVTLSCSPISGHRSVSWYQQTPGQGLQFLFEYFSETQRNKGNFPGRFSGRQFSNSRSEMNVSTLELGDSALYLCASRQTRAGAGELFFGEGSRLTVL.